A single T cell receptor beta chain is shown here with its context. This clonotype was observed many times. Its antigen specificity is not known. One base away there is no much larger clone; base qualities are not given. The germline V gene (reference sequence) yields GTSNPN for CDR1 and SVGIG for CDR2. The CDR3 goes from the cysteine to the phenylalanine over 15 residues. The only DNA kept is the CDR3, 45 bases in frame from the first base. Trimmed from V: 0 bases; trimmed from J: 10 bases; junction bases lacking a gene match: 9. This sample was included in a study of T cells in Graves' hyperthyroidism and ophthalmopathy (dated by TCRdb to 2018 to 2020). About the full investigation: Peripheral blood samples were taken at initial diagnosis, before any treatment was given. An independent validation cohort of fewer than 20 hyperthyroidism patients and 17 patients who later progressed to ophthalmopathy tested prospective prediction of ophthalmopathy. To identify distinguishing TCR V-J signatures, a discovery cohort of about 100 patients was used, comprising roughly 45 with Graves' ophthalmopathy and around 60 with stable Graves' hyperthyroidism. For training and testing, the roughly 97 patients in the discovery cohort were randomly divided in a 7:3 ratio. After sampling, hyperthyroidism patients received methimazole starting at 30 mg daily, and ophthalmopathy patients received high-dose intravenous methylprednisolone. The paper reports TCR Vbeta CDR3 sequencing of over 130 peripheral blood samples: around 45 ophthalmopathy, around 80 hyperthyroidism and around 17 progressor patients. Thyroid tissue and blood T-cell repertoires from about six Graves' hyperthyroidism patients were also compared in the study. The study at large found these results: Sample size was not statistically predetermined, and investigators were not blinded to group allocation. In validation, the model predicted progression to ophthalmopathy a median of about 6 months before onset, with roughly 70% sensitivity and 72.22% specificity. Most expanded thyroid clonotypes (frequency above 0.001) were also detected in blood, a finding suggesting that blood repertoires may reflect thyroid immune responses. In cross-validation, a model built on a 13 V-J signature told ophthalmopathy apart from stable hyperthyroidism with approximately 91% sensitivity and about 81% specificity, and in testing the same model reached 80%/75%.

Hyperthyroidism patients were aged 18 to 65 years and newly diagnosed, with disease duration of less than 2 months. The study excluded patients with uncontrolled infections, other autoimmune diseases, pregnancy or lactation. Diagnoses were based on clinical symptoms, serum thyroxine and TRAb, thyroid ultrasound and orbital computed tomography. Blood from progressor patients was drawn when they were first diagnosed with hyperthyroidism, before any ophthalmopathy symptoms appeared. PBMCs were isolated from about 10 ml of fresh peripheral blood by Ficoll-Paque density gradient centrifugation. Progressor patients were initially diagnosed with Graves' hyperthyroidism and developed ophthalmopathy during follow-up. Trizol reagent was used to extract total RNA, and RNA quality was then checked on an Agilent 2100 Bioanalyzer. Amplification of TCR beta CDR3 regions was carried out from RNA transcripts. The first round of RT-PCR for the TCR CDR3 was performed with the HTBI primer set and the Qiagen OneStep RT-PCR kit. Libraries were constructed in a second round of multiplex PCR, after which size selection and purification were performed. Libraries were sequenced paired-end with 100 bp reads on an Illumina HiSeq2000. As for how the authors treated the data: SOAPnuke was used to process the raw data, removing reads that contained adapters or uncalled bases, had a mean Phred below 15, or lacked an exact match to the constant primer or identifier. High-quality paired reads were merged with COPE v1.2.5, and unique nucleotide sequences were defined as clonotypes. MiTCR v1.1 was used to align the clonotypes against IMGT TRBV, TRBD and TRBJ reference segments. The analysis included only V-J combinations with a frequency above 0.0001, which together covered 99.2% of the repertoires. The TCS score was defined as the ratio of F50 (clonal expansion) to E x V (chaos), calculated using BLOSUM62-based TCRdist between CDR3 peptides within each V-J. Welch's t-statistics and random forest reduced fewer than 600 V-J features to fewer than 15, which were used in a naive Bayes classifier (R e1071). TCRdb handled the public reads itself, with Q25 trimming in fastp and clone calling in MiXCR, and kept productive beta chains. Each CDR3 protein appears once, grouped with its most common genes and DNA. The V and J calls were not made by the authors but by TCRdb's processing. In all, the sample holds some 150,000 distinct CDR3 sequences, and less than 25% of those were seen once. 60% to 80% of the sample is in the top ten clones.

Sequenced material: blood. This receptor was taken from a woman in her fifties or sixties with Graves' hyperthyroidism that later progressed to Graves' ophthalmopathy. The chain links TRBV30 with TRBJ2-1; 10 bases in between match TRBD2. The DNA reads as follows: TGTGCCTGGAGTGTAGGGCTAGCGGGAGCAGGGGAGCAGTTCTTC. Its translation reads: CAWSVGLAGAGEQFF.